This is a list of T cell receptor beta chains from one sample in a study of chemoradiotherapy in HPV16-positive cancers. Sequenced by immunoSEQ multiplex PCR; TCRdb stores in-frame clones only, minus some. Of some 5,100 clones detected, about three quarters appear once; the ten largest clones hold approximately 15%. Specimen: tumor tissue, collected from a patient who underwent chemoradiotherapy. These TCRs come from a human donor with HPV-associated anogenital cancer. The CDR3 runs from the conserved cysteine through the conserved F or W. D genes are given only for firm matches. The listing skips clone size in some rows; elsewhere it reads once, few, many or a size class.

j_call v_call d_call clone_size cdr3_nt cdr3_aa
TRBJ1-6 TRBV2 TRBD1 few TGTGCCACCCGGGACAGGGGTTCACCCCTCCACTTT CATRDRGSPLHF
TRBJ2-4 TRBV7-9 NA NA TGTGCCAGCAGCTACACAGATCTAGCCAAAAACATTCAGTACTTC CASSYTDLAKNIQYF
TRBJ2-7 TRBV7-2 TRBD2 NA TGTGCCAGCAGCTTATCGGGGGGGACACTCTACGAGCAGTACTTC CASSLSGGTLYEQYF
TRBJ1-6 TRBV5-5 TRBD1 NA TGTGCCAGCAGCCCCCGGGACAGCTATAATTCACCCCTCCACTTT CASSPRDSYNSPLHF
TRBJ2-4 TRBV14 NA NA TGTGCCAGCAGCCAATTCGGGAGGGGGCTAAACATTCAGTACTTC CASSQFGRGLNIQYF
TRBJ2-7 TRBV10-2 NA NA TGCGCCAGCAGTGTACCGGGACGGGAATACGAGCAGTACTTC CASSVPGREYEQYF
TRBJ2-7 TRBV5-6 NA NA TGTGCCAGCAGCTTGGTCTCCGTGGCGGGGCAGTACTTC CASSLVSVAGQYF
TRBJ2-1 TRBV7-2 NA few TGTGCCAGCAGCTTAGACCCTAGCTACAATGAGCAGTTCTTC CASSLDPSYNEQFF
TRBJ2-5 TRBV14 NA NA TGTGCCAGCAGCTACACTACAGCTCGAGAGACCCAGTACTTC CASSYTTARETQYF
TRBJ2-6 TRBV5-4 NA NA TGTGCCAGCAGCGGGATTACTTTAGGGGCCAACGTCCTGACTTTC CASSGITLGANVLTF
TRBJ1-5 TRBV5-4 NA NA TGTGCCAGCAGCTGGGGGACATCGCGGGATCAGCCCCAGCATTTT CASSWGTSRDQPQHF
TRBJ1-1 TRBV27 NA NA TGTGCCAGCAGTTTAGGACCGAACACTGAAGCTTTCTTT CASSLGPNTEAFF
TRBJ2-5 TRBV9 TRBD2 NA TGTGCCAGCAGCCCCGGGACTAGCCAAGAGACCCAGTACTTC CASSPGTSQETQYF
TRBJ1-2 TRBV6-1 NA NA TGTGCCAGCAGTGAAGGCGCAGGAGCTAACTATGGCTACACCTTC CASSEGAGANYGYTF
TRBJ1-4 TRBV29-1 TRBD1 NA TGCAGCGTTTCTGGGGGGGACAGTGAAAATGAAAAACTGTTTTTT CSVSGGDSENEKLFF
TRBJ2-7 TRBV5-1 TRBD2 NA TGCGCCAGCAGCGCCAGCGACGGGGGGACCTACGAGCAGTACTTC CASSASDGGTYEQYF
TRBJ2-1 TRBV15 TRBD1 NA TGTGCCACCAGAACTATCACAGGGGACAATGAGCAGTTCTTC CATRTITGDNEQFF
TRBJ1-2 TRBV20-1 NA few TGCAGTGCTAGACGGGACTATGGCTACACCTTC CSARRDYGYTF
TRBJ1-1 TRBV13 NA NA TGTGCCAGCAGCTTAGGGGTGCTTGAAGCTTTCTTT CASSLGVLEAFF
TRBJ2-5 TRBV5-1 NA NA TGCGCCAGCAGCCCAGGGATTCAAGAGACCCAGTACTTC CASSPGIQETQYF
TRBJ2-5 TRBV29-1 NA NA TGCAGCGTTGAAGGGGGGCCCCAAGAGACCCAGTACTTC CSVEGGPQETQYF
TRBJ1-2 TRBV7-9 NA NA TGTGCCAGCTCCCGTTATGGGACGGGGCGCTCTCCCTATGGCTACACCTTC CASSRYGTGRSPYGYTF
TRBJ2-4 TRBV7-3 NA NA TGTGCCAGCAGCTCTAAAGGGGGGCAGGGGGAAACCAAAAACATTCAGTACTTC CASSSKGGQGETKNIQYF
TRBJ1-1 TRBV6-5 NA NA TGTGCCAGCAGTTACGCGACTGAAGCTTTCTTT CASSYATEAFF
TRBJ2-7 TRBV15 NA NA TGTGCCACCAGCAGAGATAAGGAGACAGCGTCGTACTTC CATSRDKETASYF
TRBJ2-7 TRBV7-3 NA NA TGTGCCAGCAGCTTAACATCGGGCGAGCAGTACTTC CASSLTSGEQYF
TRBJ1-3 TRBV27 NA NA TGTGCCAGCACTCCAGGAAGGGACCTTAGCTCTGGAAACACCATATATTTT CASTPGRDLSSGNTIYF
TRBJ2-7 TRBV7-2 NA NA TGTGCCAGCAGCTTATCGTACGCGGGGCTCGAGCAGTACTTC CASSLSYAGLEQYF
TRBJ2-5 TRBV4-1 TRBD2 NA TGCGCCAGCAGCCATCCTGGACTAGCGGGGGGGCCGGGGAAAGAGACCCAGTACTTC CASSHPGLAGGPGKETQYF
TRBJ1-1 TRBV18 TRBD1 NA TGTGCCAGCTCACCTACGACAGGGGATCTGGTCAACACTGAAGCTTTCTTT CASSPTTGDLVNTEAFF
TRBJ2-3 TRBV11-2 TRBD2 NA TGTGCCAGCAGCTCCCCGGGGACTAGCGGGGATCTTACGCAGTATTTT CASSSPGTSGDLTQYF
TRBJ2-3 TRBV6-1 TRBD1 NA TGTGCCAGCAGTGAACCGACAGGGCGCACAGATACGCAGTATTTT CASSEPTGRTDTQYF
TRBJ1-1 TRBV27 NA few TGTGCCAGCAGTTTAGCTGGGCGCGGAACTGAAGCTTTCTTT CASSLAGRGTEAFF
TRBJ2-1 TRBV19 NA NA TGTGCCAGTAGTCATGGCCCCTGGAATGAGCAGTTCTTC CASSHGPWNEQFF
TRBJ1-6 TRBV6-4 TRBD1 few TGTGCCACCGCAGAGACAGGGCTTGGAGATTCACCCCTCCACTTT CATAETGLGDSPLHF
TRBJ1-1 TRBV19 TRBD1 NA TGTGCCAGTACGACAGGGCAGATGAACACTGAAGCTTTCTTT CASTTGQMNTEAFF
TRBJ1-1 TRBV5-4 TRBD1 NA TGTGCCAGCAGCATAGGGACAGGGAACACTGAAGCTTTCTTT CASSIGTGNTEAFF
TRBJ2-2 TRBV27 NA NA TGTGCCAGCAGTTTATCGCCGGGGGCCACAACCGGGGAGCTGTTTTTT CASSLSPGATTGELFF
TRBJ2-3 TRBV5-1 TRBD1 NA TGCGCCAGCAGCCGTACCGGGACAGGGTTAAGAGATACGCAGTATTTT CASSRTGTGLRDTQYF
TRBJ2-5 TRBV7-9 NA NA TGTGCCAGCAGCTTAGCGGGGGAAAGAGGGGAGACCCAGTACTTC CASSLAGERGETQYF
TRBJ2-3 TRBV29-1 TRBD2 NA TGCAGCGTCAGCCGGACTAGCGGGGGGCCAGATACGCAGTATTTT CSVSRTSGGPDTQYF
TRBJ1-5 TRBV4-1 TRBD1 NA TGCGCCAGCAGCCAAGGAATCGCAGGGGGTAATCAGCCCCAGCATTTT CASSQGIAGGNQPQHF
TRBJ1-4 TRBV7-2 NA NA TGTGCCAGCAGCCCCCAGAGGAATGAAAAACTGTTTTTT CASSPQRNEKLFF
TRBJ2-7 TRBV11-1 NA NA TGTGCCAGCAGCCCCTGGGGAGGCGGCAGTCTACAGTACTTC CASSPWGGGSLQYF
TRBJ2-5 TRBV10-3 NA once TGTGCCATCAGTGATTATCATGGGGAGACCCAGTACTTC CAISDYHGETQYF
TRBJ2-1 TRBV6-1 NA once TGTGCCAGCAACCTAGGACCGAACTCCTACAATGAGCAGTTCTTC CASNLGPNSYNEQFF
TRBJ2-1 TRBV5-4 NA NA TGTGCCAGCAGCTTGTATACAGACGGTCTCAATGAGCAGTTCTTC CASSLYTDGLNEQFF
TRBJ2-5 TRBV29-1 TRBD1 NA TGCAGCCTCATCGGGCCAGGGGGCGGAGAGACCCAGTACTTC CSLIGPGGGETQYF
TRBJ2-2 TRBV12-5 NA NA TGTGCTAGTGGTTTGGCGGGGCGATTCGGGGAGCTGTTTTTT CASGLAGRFGELFF
TRBJ2-3 TRBV7-2 TRBD2 NA TGTGCCAGCAGCCGGACTAGCGGGGGGGCGGCAGATACGCAGTATTTT CASSRTSGGAADTQYF
TRBJ1-2 TRBV2 NA few TGTGCCAGCAGGGATGAGTCCGGCGGGGGCTATGGCTACACCTTC CASRDESGGGYGYTF
TRBJ2-3 TRBV27 NA NA TGTGCCAGCAGTTTTGGGGGCACAGCAGATACGCAGTATTTT CASSFGGTADTQYF
TRBJ1-6 TRBV19 NA once TGTGCCAGTAAGATTATGGGGACCGATAATTCACCCCTCCACTTT CASKIMGTDNSPLHF
TRBJ1-4 TRBV12-5 TRBD1 NA TGTGCTAGTGGGCCCACCGAGACAGGGGGCATCGGTGAAAAACTGTTTTTT CASGPTETGGIGEKLFF
TRBJ2-4 TRBV13 NA once TGTGCCAGCATGGGTCAGGAAGCCAAAAACATTCAGTACTTC CASMGQEAKNIQYF
TRBJ1-2 TRBV5-6 TRBD1 NA TGTGCCAGCAGCTTGATCCGGGACAGATTTAACTATGGCTACACCTTC CASSLIRDRFNYGYTF
TRBJ1-4 TRBV5-6 NA NA TGTGCCAGCAAACCGGGACACGGGAATGAAAAACTGTTTTTT CASKPGHGNEKLFF
TRBJ1-6 TRBV6-6 NA few TGTGCCAGCAGTTACACGGACGGGGGCCTCCCACCCCTCCACTTT CASSYTDGGLPPLHF
TRBJ2-1 TRBV5-5 TRBD2 NA TGTGCCAGCAGCTTGGTACTAGCGGGGGACTATGAGCAGTTCTTC CASSLVLAGDYEQFF
TRBJ1-5 TRBV6-1 NA NA TGTGCCAGCAGTGAGTCAGCCTATCAGCCCCAGCATTTT CASSESAYQPQHF